What follows describes a single T cell receptor (beta chain). The sample belongs to a study of blood T cell repertoires in COVID-19. Per the original methods: Reference gene primer amplification in the assay estimated nucleated cell counts. Libraries were prepared by immunoSEQ multiplex PCR; TCRdb keeps only in-frame clonotypes and omits some of them. V and J calls and clone size follow that table, whereas D and trimming were derived from the DNA. The sample contains 250,000 to 300,000 clones, approximately 81% of which appear only once. The CDR3 is made up of 14 amino acids. V was clipped by 6 bases and J by 1 base; unmatched bases: 3. Germline V gene lookup returns CDR1 MNHEY and CDR2 SMNVEV (reference sequence). Individuals in the exposed group had encountered a COVID-19 case within 2 weeks preceding study entry.

Sample: PBMCs or T cells enriched from blood (not recorded which). This receptor was identified in a woman in her fifties or sixties who had been exposed to COVID-19. V usage is TRBV27 and J usage is TRBJ2-4; 7 nucleotides line up with TRBD2. The CDR3 bases are TGTGCCAGCAGAGCGGGGAAGGCCAAAAACATTCAGTACTTC. Its protein is CASRAGKAKNIQYF.